This T cell receptor (beta chain) originates from a study of blood T cells in healthy people across ages. Study findings and constraints: Compared with aged donors, long-lived donors showed fewer expanded clones, suggesting selection. TCR beta diversity was tightly associated with the proportion of naive T cells.

This clonotype was counted a few times. Antigen specificity is unknown. Each sample yielded at least 6 micrograms of PBMC total RNA. The germline V gene encodes CDR1 SQVTM and CDR2 ANQGSEA. The CDR3 runs to 12 residues. V lost 4 bases and J 6 bases, leaving 10 bases between the germline ends. It was with a sample-barcoded 5' primer and a J-beta primer mix that a second PCR of about 7 to 12 cycles was run. TCRdb independently ran MiXCR on the 5' RACE reads; one entry per CDR3 protein. The sample carries around 1,000,000 distinct CDR3 sequences, around two fifths recorded once. Material for sequencing was blood. This clonotype originated in a man younger than 35 in good health. The V call is TRBV29-1, the J call TRBJ1-5; D remains unclear. The CDR3 reads CSVAGVGQPQHF. The CDR3 DNA is TGCAGCGTTGCCGGGGTTGGTCAGCCCCAGCATTTT.